These T cell receptor beta chains were read from a single sample in a study of shared clonotypes between healthy human individuals. Assay used: immunoSEQ multiplex PCR; TCRdb lists only in-frame clones, some missing. The sample has over 750,000 clones, just over 95% seen once; the top ten hold about 0.25%. Sequencing input: naive CD8+ T cells sorted from blood. These receptors were taken from a young man in good health. Both conserved end residues are part of each CDR3. A D gene is named only where the DNA matches it firmly. Rows give clone size only sometimes, using once, few, many, or a class for an expanded clone.

TRBV2	-	-	TRBJ2-7	TGTGCCGTCCCCTCGTTTACGGGACCCTCCTACGAGCAGTACTTC	CAVPSFTGPSYEQYF
TRBV4-3	-	-	TRBJ1-4	TGCGCCAGCAGCCAAGTAGTAGGATATCTTGAAAAACTGTTTTTT	CASSQVVGYLEKLFF
TRBV29-1	TRBD1	-	TRBJ2-5	TGCAGCGGAGACAGGGGTGAGACCCAGTACTTC	CSGDRGETQYF
TRBV7-2	-	-	TRBJ1-4	TGTGCCAGCAGCTTAGAAAATCAAGACGAAAAACTGTTTTTT	CASSLENQDEKLFF
TRBV14	-	-	TRBJ2-1	TGTGCCAGCAGCCATTTCGGTGAGCAGTTCTTC	CASSHFGEQFF
TRBV7-2	-	-	TRBJ2-5	TGTGCCAGCAGCTTACTCGACGGGGTTTGGGACGGAGAGACCCAGTACTTC	CASSLLDGVWDGETQYF
TRBV7-9	-	few	TRBJ1-5	TGTGCCAGCAGTATAACGAGTCAGCCCCAGCATTTT	CASSITSQPQHF
TRBV5-1	-	-	TRBJ1-3	TGCGCCAGCAGCCCGACAGCGTCCTCTGGAAACACCATATATTTT	CASSPTASSGNTIYF
TRBV27	TRBD2	once	TRBJ2-5	TGTGCCAGCAGTTGGGGACTAGCGGGAGCTGAAGAGACCCAGTACTTC	CASSWGLAGAEETQYF
TRBV7-2	TRBD2	-	TRBJ2-7	TGTGCCAGCAGCCCCTTGGCGGGAGGGACCTACGAGCAGTACTTC	CASSPLAGGTYEQYF
TRBV7-8	-	-	TRBJ2-7	TGTGCCAGCAGCTACCGGTCAGACTACTACGAGCAGTACTTC	CASSYRSDYYEQYF
TRBV14	-	-	TRBJ2-7	TGTGCCAGCAGCCGGGGCAGGGCGGGGCGCGGGCAGTACTTC	CASSRGRAGRGQYF
TRBV27	-	-	TRBJ2-7	TGTGCCAGCACCTCCGGGACACCAGACGAGCAGTACTTC	CASTSGTPDEQYF
TRBV11-2	-	-	TRBJ2-3	TGTGCCAGCAGCTCGTCCTCACAGGTGGATACGCAGTATTTT	CASSSSSQVDTQYF
TRBV19	TRBD2	-	TRBJ2-1	TGTGCCAGTAGTATAGATCCGAGACTAGCGGGAGCCGTTTACAATGAGCAGTTCTTC	CASSIDPRLAGAVYNEQFF
TRBV2	-	-	TRBJ1-4	TGTGCCAGCAGTGAATGGGAGGCAGCCTTGGATGAAAAACTGTTTTTT	CASSEWEAALDEKLFF
TRBV7-6	TRBD2	-	TRBJ2-5	TGTGCCAGCAGGCGGGGACTAGCGGTGTCCCAAGAGACCCAGTACTTC	CASRRGLAVSQETQYF
TRBV7-9	-	once	TRBJ1-3	TGTGCCAGCAGTTGGGTCTCTGGAAACACCATATATTTT	CASSWVSGNTIYF
TRBV29-1	-	-	TRBJ2-3	TGCAGCGTCGTGGCAGATACGCAGTATTTT	CSVVADTQYF
TRBV27	TRBD1	once	TRBJ2-7	TGTGCCAGCAGACCGGGACAGGTAGGCTACGAGCAGTACTTC	CASRPGQVGYEQYF
TRBV7-2	TRBD1	-	TRBJ1-4	TGTGCCAGCAGCCCGACAGGGGTATTTGAAAAACTGTTTTTT	CASSPTGVFEKLFF
TRBV27	TRBD2	-	TRBJ2-1	TGTGCCAGCAGTTTACTAGCGGGAGGTGTAGGGTTCTTC	CASSLLAGGVGFF
TRBV6-5	TRBD1	once	TRBJ1-2	TGTGCCAGCAGTCTCGCCGGGACAGCTAACTATGGCTACACCTTC	CASSLAGTANYGYTF
TRBV28	-	-	TRBJ1-4	TGTGCCAGCAGTTTTACTGAAAAACTGTTTTTT	CASSFTEKLFF
TRBV7-9	TRBD2	few	TRBJ2-7	TGTGCCAGCAGCTTGGTTGGGACTAGCTCCTACGAGCAGTACTTC	CASSLVGTSSYEQYF
TRBV5-5	TRBD1	-	TRBJ2-1	TGTGCCAGCAGCTCCACAGGGGGCAATGAGCAGTTCTTC	CASSSTGGNEQFF
TRBV7-9	TRBD1	-	TRBJ2-2	TGTGCCAGCAGCTTACCAGACAGGGGTGTTCACACCGGGGAGCTGTTTTTT	CASSLPDRGVHTGELFF
TRBV5-6	-	-	TRBJ2-7	TGTGCCAGCAGCTTGGGATGGACTCCCAACTACGAGCAGTACTTC	CASSLGWTPNYEQYF
TRBV4-1	TRBD2	-	TRBJ2-1	TGCGCCAGCAGCCAAGACCCCCTCTTAGCGGGAGGGACCTCCTACAATGAGCAGTTCTTC	CASSQDPLLAGGTSYNEQFF
TRBV7-7	-	-	TRBJ2-1	TGTGCTAGCAGCCTCGCCCCGGTTAAGTCGTTCTTC	CASSLAPVKSFF
TRBV27	TRBD2	-	TRBJ2-1	TGTGCCAGCAGTTTATACGCTAGCGGGAGGCACAATGAGCAGTTCTTC	CASSLYASGRHNEQFF
TRBV27	TRBD1	-	TRBJ2-7	TGTGCCAGCAGTTTGGTAGGGACAGGGATCGAGCAGTACTTC	CASSLVGTGIEQYF
TRBV5-1	TRBD2	-	TRBJ2-5	TGCGCCAGCAGTCCTGGACTAGCGGGAGCTCCCGGGGTCCAAGAGACCCAGTACTTC	CASSPGLAGAPGVQETQYF
TRBV29-1	-	-	TRBJ2-5	TGCAGCGTTGAGTACGCGAGGGTGGGGAACGAAGAGACCCAGTACTTC	CSVEYARVGNEETQYF